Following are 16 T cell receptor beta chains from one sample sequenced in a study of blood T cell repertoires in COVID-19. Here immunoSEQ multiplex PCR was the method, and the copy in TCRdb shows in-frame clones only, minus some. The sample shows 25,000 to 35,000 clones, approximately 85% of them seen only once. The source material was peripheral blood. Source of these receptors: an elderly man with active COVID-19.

CDR3 protein: CASREGQNNSPLHF. The CDR3 region has the DNA TGTGCCAGCAGGGAGGGGCAAAATAATTCACCCCTCCACTTT. The V gene is TRBV28, the J gene TRBJ1-6; a possible D gene is TRBD1 (5 bases). This CDR3 has 14 residues. V was cut by 6 bases and J by 5 bases, with 11 bases left in between. Germline V gene data show CDR1 as MDHEN and CDR2 as SYDVKM. Full variable domain (remainder filled in from reference TRBV28 and TRBJ1-6): DVKVTQSSRYLVKRTGEKVFLECVQDMDHENMFWYRQDPGLGLRLIYFSYDVKMKEKGDIPEGYSVSREKKERFSLILESASTNQTSMYLCASREGQNNSPLHFGNGTRLTVT.

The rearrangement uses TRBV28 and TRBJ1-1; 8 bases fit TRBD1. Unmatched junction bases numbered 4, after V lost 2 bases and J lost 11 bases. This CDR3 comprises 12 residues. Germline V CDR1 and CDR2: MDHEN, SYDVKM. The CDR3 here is CASSLPGGSAFF. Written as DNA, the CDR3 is TGTGCCAGCAGTTTACCAGGGGGCAGCGCTTTCTTT.

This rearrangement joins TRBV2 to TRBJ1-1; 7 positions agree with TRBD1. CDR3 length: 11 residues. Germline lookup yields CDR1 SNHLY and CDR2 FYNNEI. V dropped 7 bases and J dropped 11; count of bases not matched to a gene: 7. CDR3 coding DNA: TGTGCCAGCACCCCCACAGGGGACGCTTTCTTT. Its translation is CASTPTGDAFF.

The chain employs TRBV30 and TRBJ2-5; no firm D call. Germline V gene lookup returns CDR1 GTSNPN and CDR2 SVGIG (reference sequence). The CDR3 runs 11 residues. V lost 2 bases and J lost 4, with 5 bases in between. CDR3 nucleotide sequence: TGTGCCTGGAGTATTCTAGAGACCCAGTACTTC. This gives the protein CAWSILETQYF.

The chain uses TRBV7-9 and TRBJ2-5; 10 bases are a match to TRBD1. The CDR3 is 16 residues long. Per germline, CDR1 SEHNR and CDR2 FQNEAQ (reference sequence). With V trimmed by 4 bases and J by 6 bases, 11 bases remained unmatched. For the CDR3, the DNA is TGTGCCAGCAGCTCCGGGGACAGGGGAGGGGTGCAGACCCAGTACTTC. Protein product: CASSSGDRGGVQTQYF. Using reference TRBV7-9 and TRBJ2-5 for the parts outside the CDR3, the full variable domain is DTGVSQNPRHKITKRGQNVTFRCDPISEHNRLYWYRQTLGQGPEFLTYFQNEAQLEKSRLLSDRFSAERPKGSFSTLEIQRTEQGDSAMYLCASSSGDRGGVQTQYFGPGTRLLVL.

CDR3 in amino acids: CASSSLERGTSTDTQYF. As DNA, the CDR3 is TGTGCCAGCAGCTCTCTCGAGCGGGGAACTAGCACAGATACGCAGTATTTT. V gene TRBV7-2 combines with J gene TRBJ2-3; 7 nucleotides line up with TRBD2. This CDR3 is built from 17 residues. Unmatched junction bases numbered 10, after V lost 4 bases and J lost 0 bases. Germline CDR1 and CDR2: SGHTA and FQGNSA.

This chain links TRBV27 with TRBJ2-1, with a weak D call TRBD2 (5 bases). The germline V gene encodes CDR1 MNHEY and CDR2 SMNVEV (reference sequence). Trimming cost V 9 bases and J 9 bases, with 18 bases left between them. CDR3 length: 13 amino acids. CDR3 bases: TGTGCCAGTAAAACGACGGGGTTCGGTGAGCAGTTCTTC. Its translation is CASKTTGFGEQFF.

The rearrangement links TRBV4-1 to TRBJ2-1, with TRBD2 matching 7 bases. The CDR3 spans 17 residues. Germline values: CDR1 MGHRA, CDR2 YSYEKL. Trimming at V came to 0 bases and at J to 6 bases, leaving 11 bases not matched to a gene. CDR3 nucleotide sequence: TGCGCCAGCAGCCAAGAAGGTAGAGGGACTACATTCAATGAGCAGTTCTTC. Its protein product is CASSQEGRGTTFNEQFF.

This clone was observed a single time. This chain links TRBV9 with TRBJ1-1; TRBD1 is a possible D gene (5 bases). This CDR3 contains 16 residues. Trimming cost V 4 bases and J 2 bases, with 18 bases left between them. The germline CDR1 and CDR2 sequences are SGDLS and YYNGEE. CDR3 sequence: CASSPSPGGPNTEAFF. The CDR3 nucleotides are TGTGCCAGCAGCCCCAGCCCGGGGGGTCCAAACACTGAAGCTTTCTTT.

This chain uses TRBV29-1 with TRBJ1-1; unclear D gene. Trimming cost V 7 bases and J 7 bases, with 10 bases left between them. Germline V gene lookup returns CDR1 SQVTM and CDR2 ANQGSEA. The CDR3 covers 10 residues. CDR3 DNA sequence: TGCAGCGCCTCACAAAGTGAAGCTTTCTTT. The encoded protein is CSASQSEAFF.

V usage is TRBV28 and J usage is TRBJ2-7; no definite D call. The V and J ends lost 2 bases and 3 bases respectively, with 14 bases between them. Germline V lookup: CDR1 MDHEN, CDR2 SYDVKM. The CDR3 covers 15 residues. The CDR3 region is CASSLRSGGSYEQYF. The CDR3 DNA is TGTGCCAGCAGTTTAAGGTCGGGTGGCAGCTACGAGCAGTACTTC.

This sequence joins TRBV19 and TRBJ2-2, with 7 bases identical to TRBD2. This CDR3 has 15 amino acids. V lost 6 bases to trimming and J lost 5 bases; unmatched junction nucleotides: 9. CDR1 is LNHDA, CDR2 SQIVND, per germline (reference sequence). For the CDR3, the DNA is TGTGCCAGTAGCCTAGGGGCGGGGGTGACCGGGGAGCTGTTTTTT. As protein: CASSLGAGVTGELFF.

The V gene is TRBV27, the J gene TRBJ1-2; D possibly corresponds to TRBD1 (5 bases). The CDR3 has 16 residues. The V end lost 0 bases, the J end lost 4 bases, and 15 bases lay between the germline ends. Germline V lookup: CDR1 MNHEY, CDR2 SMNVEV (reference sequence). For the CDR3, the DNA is TGTGCCAGCAGTTTATCAGCCCAGGGACTTCGCTATGGCTACACCTTC. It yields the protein CASSLSAQGLRYGYTF.

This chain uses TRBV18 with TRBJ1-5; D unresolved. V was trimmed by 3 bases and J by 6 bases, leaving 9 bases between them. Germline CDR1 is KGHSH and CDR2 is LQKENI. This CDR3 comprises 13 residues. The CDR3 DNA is TGTGCCAGCTCACCGGGAGGGCCTCAGCCCCAGCATTTT. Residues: CASSPGGPQPQHF.

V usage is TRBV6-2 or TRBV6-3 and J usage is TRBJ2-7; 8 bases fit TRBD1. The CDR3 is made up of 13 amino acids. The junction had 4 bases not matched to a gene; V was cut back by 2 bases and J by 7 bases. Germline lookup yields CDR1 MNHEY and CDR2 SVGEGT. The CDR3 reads CASSYQGAGEQYF. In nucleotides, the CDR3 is TGTGCCAGCAGTTACCAGGGGGCGGGGGAGCAGTACTTC.

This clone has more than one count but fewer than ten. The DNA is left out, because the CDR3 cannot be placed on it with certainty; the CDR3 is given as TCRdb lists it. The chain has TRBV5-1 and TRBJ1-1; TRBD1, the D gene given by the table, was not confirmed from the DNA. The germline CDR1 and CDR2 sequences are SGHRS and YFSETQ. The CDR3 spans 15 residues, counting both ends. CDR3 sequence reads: CASSLWGLGAEKAFF.